Below, 20 T cell receptor beta chains from the same sample are listed, as sequenced in a study of blood T cell repertoires in COVID-19. Using immunoSEQ multiplex PCR, the repertoire was profiled, and TCRdb retains in-frame clones only, with some absent. The sample has fewer than 200,000 clones, more than 85% seen once; the top ten hold 2% to 3%. Sequenced input: peripheral blood. The receptors stem from a woman older than 75 with COVID-19, enrolled during active disease.

The chain links TRBV7-3 to TRBJ1-1, with TRBD1 as a possible D gene (5 bases). This CDR3 is built from 13 residues. Germline CDR1 is SGHTA and CDR2 is FQGTGA. V was pared by 4 bases and J by 5 bases, with 11 bases between. In nucleotides, the CDR3 is TGTGCCAGCAGCTCCAGGGTGGAAACTGAAGCTTTCTTT. Protein product: CASSSRVETEAFF.

This clone is a singleton in its sample. This chain uses TRBV4-3 with TRBJ2-3; 7 positions agree with TRBD2. CDR1 is LGHNA and CDR2 is YSLEER in the germline V gene. The CDR3 extends over 17 amino acids. Trimming took 1 base from V and 2 from J; bases not matched to a gene: 9. CDR3: CASSQAGSSGFTDTQYF. The CDR3 DNA reads TGCGCCAGCAGCCAAGCGGGATCTAGCGGCTTCACAGATACGCAGTATTTT.

The CDR3 DNA is TGTGCCAGTAGACCGACAGACCATCAGCCCCAGCATTTT. Translation gives CASRPTDHQPQHF. The chain carries TRBV19 and TRBJ1-5; possible D gene TRBD1, 5 bases. With 6 bases removed from V and 5 bases from J, the gap between germline ends came to 11 bases. CDR1 is LNHDA, CDR2 SQIVND, per germline (reference sequence). The CDR3 sequence is 13 residues long.

The V and J genes are TRBV11-3 and TRBJ2-3; D is possibly TRBD1 (6 bases). CDR3 size: 16 residues. The V and J ends lost 4 bases and 2 bases respectively, with 16 bases between them. CDR1 and CDR2 (germline): SGHNT, YENEEA. CDR3 bases: TGTGCCAGCAGCTCCGGACGTGGGGGCGCCACAGATACGCAGTATTTT. The encoded protein is CASSSGRGGATDTQYF.

V usage is TRBV11-2 and J usage is TRBJ1-3; TRBD1 might be the D (6 bases). V gave up 0 bases and J gave up 5 bases, with 8 bases separating them. CDR1 and CDR2 from the germline V gene are SGHAT and FQNNGV. This CDR3 comprises 14 residues. The CDR3: CASSLEGGRNTIYF. The CDR3 DNA reads as TGTGCCAGCAGCTTAGAAGGGGGAAGAAACACCATATATTTT.

This chain connects TRBV7-2 to TRBJ2-2; D unclear. The CDR3 is made up of 11 amino acids. Germline V lookup: CDR1 SGHTA, CDR2 FQGNSA. Trimming removed 2 bases at V and 7 bases at J, with 2 bases between. The CDR3 DNA is TGTGCCAGCAGCTTATACGGGGAGCTGTTTTTT. Its translation is CASSLYGELFF.

This chain uses TRBV7-8 with TRBJ2-7; perhaps TRBD1 as D (6 bases). V lost 1 base, J lost 1 base, and 14 bases lay in between. This CDR3 comprises 16 residues. CDR1 and CDR2 (germline): SGHVS, FQNEAQ. The CDR3 loop is CASSLGPGVTSYEQYF. The DNA of the CDR3 is TGTGCCAGCAGCTTAGGTCCAGGGGTTACATCCTACGAGCAGTACTTC.

This chain connects TRBV5-1 to TRBJ2-2; 7 bases fit TRBD2. The V segment lost 0 bases and the J segment 7 bases; nucleotides outside the gene matches: 9. The CDR3 sequence is 16 residues long. Germline V gene lookup returns CDR1 SGHRS and CDR2 YFSETQ. The CDR3 protein is CASSLEGGPTIGELFF. CDR3 bases: TGCGCCAGCAGCTTGGAGGGAGGGCCTACTATCGGGGAGCTGTTTTTT.

The rearrangement links TRBV2 to TRBJ1-4; 7 nucleotides line up with TRBD1. Per germline, CDR1 SNHLY and CDR2 FYNNEI. The CDR3 runs to 17 residues. With 6 bases clipped from V and 7 bases from J, the junction kept 17 bases outside the gene matches. The CDR3 nucleotides are TGTGCCAGCAGACCTCATGGTAGGGGGCAGAAGGTTGAAAAACTGTTTTTT. It specifies CASRPHGRGQKVEKLFF.

This sequence joins TRBV9 and TRBJ2-3; D remains ambiguous. Germline values: CDR1 SGDLS, CDR2 YYNGEE. This CDR3 comprises 13 residues. Trimming removed 2 bases from V and 3 bases from J, with 7 bases in between. This chain's CDR3 is CASSVIATDTQYF. The CDR3 coding sequence is TGTGCCAGCAGCGTTATAGCAACAGATACGCAGTATTTT.

The chain uses TRBV12-3 or TRBV12-4 and TRBJ1-2, with D possibly being TRBD1 (5 bases). The CDR3 spans 13 residues. The V end lost 6 bases, the J end lost 3 bases, and 11 bases lay between the germline ends. DNA for the CDR3: TGTGCCAGCAGGGTGGGGACTGACTATGGCTACACCTTC. Translated, it gives CASRVGTDYGYTF.

This clone was recorded a few times. This chain uses TRBV6-2 or TRBV6-3 with TRBJ1-4, with 9 bases matching TRBD1. The CDR3 runs to 15 residues. In germline, CDR1 is MNHEY, CDR2 SVGEGT. The junction had 10 bases not matched to a gene; V was cut back by 6 bases and J by 8 bases. Written as DNA, the CDR3 is TGTGCCAGCAGCTCGAGGACAGGGGAAGGCGAAAAACTGTTTTTT. This sequence encodes CASSSRTGEGEKLFF.

The CDR3 DNA is TGCGCCAGCAGCCAAGATCAGGGGCCCTTGGCCGCTAACTATGGCTACACCTTC. The encoded protein is CASSQDQGPLAANYGYTF. This rearrangement joins TRBV4-1 to TRBJ1-2; D perhaps matches TRBD1 (6 bases). Germline values: CDR1 MGHRA, CDR2 YSYEKL. V was trimmed by 0 bases and J by 0 bases, leaving 17 bases between them. The CDR3 consists of 18 residues.

In this sample, this clone turned up once. V usage is TRBV6-6 and J usage is TRBJ2-7; perhaps TRBD2 as D (5 bases). Germline V lookup: CDR1 MNHNY, CDR2 SVGAGI (reference sequence). This CDR3 region has 14 residues. V lost 2 bases to trimming and J lost 4 bases, with 12 bases between them. The DNA of the CDR3 is TGTGCCAGCAGTTACGGGAGCCCCCCTTACGAGCAGTACTTC. Its translation is CASSYGSPPYEQYF.

The chain uses TRBV3-1 (or the pseudogene TRBV3-2) and TRBJ1-1, with D perhaps matching TRBD1 (5 bases). The CDR3 totals 14 residues. Trimming took 4 bases from V and 2 from J, leaving 11 bases between them. CDR1 is LGHDT, CDR2 YNNKEL, per germline (reference sequence). The CDR3 region is CASSLRTGNTEAFF. CDR3 nucleotides: TGTGCCAGCAGCCTTAGAACAGGTAACACTGAAGCTTTCTTT.

The chain has TRBV7-2 and TRBJ2-7; 7 nucleotides match TRBD2. This CDR3 has 13 amino acids. V lost 7 bases, J lost 2 bases, and 5 bases stayed unmatched. Germline loops: CDR1 SGHTA, CDR2 FQGNSA. This CDR3 reads CASTASGPYEQYF. In DNA, the CDR3 is TGTGCCAGCACCGCTAGCGGACCCTACGAGCAGTACTTC.

The J gene is TRBJ1-2, the V gene TRBV5-3, with TRBD1 as a possible D gene (5 bases). TRBV5-3 is flagged as an ORF with uncertain function. V lost 2 bases to trimming and J lost 8 bases, with 10 bases between them. The CDR3 is 12 amino acids. The CDR3 DNA reads TGTGCCAGAAGCTTACGGCGGGACGGCTACACCTTC. Translating gives CARSLRRDGYTF.

This clone was seen a handful of times. The rearrangement links TRBV7-2 to TRBJ2-7; 7 bases are a match to TRBD2. V trimming: 4 bases; J trimming: 7 bases; junction bases outside the gene matches: 7. The CDR3 has 13 amino acids. Per germline, CDR1 SGHTA and CDR2 FQGNSA. In DNA, the CDR3 is TGTGCCAGCAGCTACACTAGCGTCGGGGAGCAGTACTTC. Protein sequence: CASSYTSVGEQYF.

The V call is TRBV6-5, the J call TRBJ2-2, with D maybe TRBD2 (6 bases). Germline V lookup: CDR1 MNHEY, CDR2 SVGAGI. The germline V and J ends were trimmed by 4 bases and 5 bases, with 14 bases remaining between them. The CDR3 runs 15 residues. The CDR3 loop reads CASSWRQGGTGELFF. In DNA, the CDR3 is TGTGCCAGCAGTTGGAGGCAGGGAGGTACCGGGGAGCTGTTTTTT.

V gene TRBV2 combines with J gene TRBJ2-3; D is unclear. CDR1 is SNHLY and CDR2 is FYNNEI in the germline V gene. Between the trimmed V and J ends, which lost 7 bases and 4 bases, there was a span of 15 bases. The CDR3 totals 14 residues. CDR3 residues: CASTRSGYADTQYF. The DNA for the CDR3 is TGTGCCAGCACGAGGTCCGGATACGCAGATACGCAGTATTTT. Complete variable domain (other parts from reference TRBV2 and TRBJ2-3): EPEVTQTPSHQVTQMGQEVILRCVPISNHLYFYWYRQILGQKVEFLVSFYNNEISEKSEIFDDQFSVERPDGSNFTLKIRSTKLEDSAMYFCASTRSGYADTQYFGPGTRLTVL.